These 9 T cell receptor beta chains were sequenced from one sample in a study of OX40 agonist ivuxolimab in advanced cancers. Using immunoSEQ multiplex PCR, the repertoire was profiled, and TCRdb retains in-frame clones only, with some absent. The repertoire holds 40,000 to 60,000 clones, with 90% to 95% as singletons. The specimen was CD4+ or CD8+ T cells sorted from blood, collected in a trial of the OX40 agonist ivuxolimab. These receptors were obtained from an adult with an advanced solid tumor such as melanoma, head and neck, liver or kidney cancer.

The chain is built from TRBV15 and TRBJ1-3; D not certain. The CDR3 consists of 13 residues. Germline V CDR1 and CDR2: LNHNV, YYDKDF (reference sequence). Trimming removed 3 bases at V and 7 bases at J, with 10 bases between. The CDR3 here is CATSSTFANTIYF. The CDR3 DNA is TGTGCCACCAGCAGTACATTCGCGAACACCATATATTTT. Supplemented by reference TRBV15 and TRBJ1-3, the full variable domain reads DAMVIQNPRYQVTQFGKPVTLSCSQTLNHNVMYWYQQKSSQAPKLLFHYYDKDFNNEADTPDNFQSRRPNTSFCFLDIRSPGLGDTAMYLCATSSTFANTIYFGEGSWLTVV.

The rearrangement joins TRBV2 to TRBJ2-7; 11 nucleotides align to TRBD2. After removal of 6 bases from V and 3 bases from J, the junction contained 4 bases not matched to a gene. Germline CDR1 reads SNHLY; CDR2 reads FYNNEI. CDR3 size: 14 residues. The CDR3 bases are TGTGCCAGCAGCCCCGGGACTAGCGGCTACGAGCAGTACTTC. Protein: CASSPGTSGYEQYF.

The chain links TRBV5-6 to TRBJ1-5; possibly TRBD1 for D (6 bases). Germline CDR1 is SGHDT and CDR2 is YYEEEE. CDR3 length: 12 residues. V lost 3 bases and J 6 bases, leaving 7 bases between the germline ends. CDR3 DNA sequence: TGTGCCAGCAGCTCAGGGGTTCAGCCCCAGCATTTT. It translates to CASSSGVQPQHF.

This sequence joins TRBV27 and TRBJ2-1, with 12 bases lining up with TRBD2. Trimming removed 5 bases from V and 6 bases from J; junction bases left unmatched: 5. The CDR3 runs to 15 residues. Germline V gene sequence: CDR1 MNHEY, CDR2 SMNVEV (reference sequence). CDR3 in DNA: TGTGCCAGCAGTCCCGGGACTAGCGGGCTCAATGAGCAGTTCTTC. Residues: CASSPGTSGLNEQFF.

The chain employs TRBV4-3 and TRBJ2-1, with D possibly matching TRBD2 (6 bases). Looked up from germline, CDR1 is LGHNA and CDR2 is YSLEER. V gave up 4 bases and J gave up 9 bases, with 7 bases separating them. The CDR3 spans 11 residues. CDR3 bases: TGCGCCAGCAGCCGGGGACTTGAGCAGTTCTTC. This translates into CASSRGLEQFF.

This clone was counted once. The chain uses TRBV13 and TRBJ1-2; D ambiguous. Germline V gives CDR1 PRHDT, CDR2 FYEKMQ (reference sequence). Trimming cost V 0 bases and J 5 bases, with 10 bases left between them. The CDR3 has 14 amino acids. The CDR3 is CASSLGQGQYGYTF. The DNA of the CDR3 is TGTGCCAGCAGCTTAGGCCAAGGGCAGTATGGCTACACCTTC.

The rearrangement joins TRBV27 to TRBJ2-1; the D gene is possibly TRBD2 (5 bases). The CDR3 loop spans 15 amino acids. V was clipped by 6 bases and J by 4 bases, with 16 bases between them. Germline-derived CDR1 and CDR2 are MNHEY and SMNVEV (reference sequence). CDR3: CASSPTRVEYNEQFF. CDR3 nucleotides: TGTGCCAGCAGCCCAACGAGGGTGGAATACAATGAGCAGTTCTTC.

The chain recombines TRBV5-1 with TRBJ2-5; 13 nucleotides line up with TRBD2. V gave up 3 bases and J gave up 5 bases; unmatched junction bases: 1. CDR1 SGHRS and CDR2 YFSETQ come from the germline V gene. CDR3 length: 14 residues. The CDR3 loop is CASSSGLAGETQYF. CDR3 coding DNA: TGCGCCAGCAGCTCGGGACTAGCGGGGGAGACCCAGTACTTC.

This sequence joins TRBV10-3 and TRBJ2-5; 11 nucleotides line up with TRBD2. V shed 10 bases and J 9 bases; nucleotides not matched to a gene: 10. The CDR3 has 13 residues. In germline, CDR1 is ENHRY, CDR2 SYGVKD. CDR3 loop: CATTSGGQVAQYF. The CDR3, as DNA: TGTGCCACTACTAGCGGGGGTCAGGTCGCCCAGTACTTC.